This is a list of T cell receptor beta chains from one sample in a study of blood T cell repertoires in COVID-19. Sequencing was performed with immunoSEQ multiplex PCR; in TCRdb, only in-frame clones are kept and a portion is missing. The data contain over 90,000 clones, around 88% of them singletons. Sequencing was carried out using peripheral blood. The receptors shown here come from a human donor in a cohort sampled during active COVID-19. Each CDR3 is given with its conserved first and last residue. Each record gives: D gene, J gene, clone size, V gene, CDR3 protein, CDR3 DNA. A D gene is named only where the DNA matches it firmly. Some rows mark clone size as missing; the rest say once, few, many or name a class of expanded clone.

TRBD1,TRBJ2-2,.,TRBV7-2,CASSRRTGGIGELFF,TGTGCCAGCAGCAGACGGACAGGGGGAATCGGGGAGCTGTTTTTT
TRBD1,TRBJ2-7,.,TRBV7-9,CASSSRGTGSSYEQYF,TGTGCCAGCAGCTCGCGAGGGACAGGGAGCTCCTACGAGCAGTACTTC
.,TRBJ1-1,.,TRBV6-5,CASSTNGQLRAFF,TGTGCCAGCAGTACCAACGGACAGCTAAGAGCTTTCTTT
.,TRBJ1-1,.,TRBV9,CASSTEILNTEAFF,TGTGCCAGCAGCACAGAGATTCTGAACACTGAAGCTTTCTTT
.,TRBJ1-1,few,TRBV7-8,CASSSRTGITEAFF,TGTGCCAGCAGTTCCCGGACGGGGATAACTGAAGCTTTCTTT
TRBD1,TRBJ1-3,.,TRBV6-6,CASSYPQGQGRNTIYF,TGTGCCAGCAGTTACCCGCAGGGACAGGGGAGAAACACCATATATTTT
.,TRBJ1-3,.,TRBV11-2,CASSIGTRTGNTIYF,TGTGCCAGCAGCATCGGGACTCGGACTGGAAACACCATATATTTT
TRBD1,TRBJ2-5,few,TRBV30,CASTSGQSQETQYF,TGTGCCTCGACCTCGGGACAGAGCCAAGAGACCCAGTACTTC
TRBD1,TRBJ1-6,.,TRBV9,CASSEEIQGAYNSPLHF,TGTGCCAGCAGCGAGGAGATACAGGGGGCCTATAATTCACCCCTCCACTTT
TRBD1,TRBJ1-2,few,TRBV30,CAWSRDRIYGYTF,TGTGCCTGGAGCCGGGACAGGATCTATGGCTACACCTTC
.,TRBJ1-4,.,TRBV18,CASSPSHNEKLFF,TGTGCCAGCTCACCTAGCCATAATGAAAAACTGTTTTTT
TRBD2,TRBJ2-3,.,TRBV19,CASRTSGGHTDTQYF,TGTGCCAGTAGGACTAGCGGGGGCCACACAGATACGCAGTATTTT
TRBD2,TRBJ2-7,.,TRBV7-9,CASSSPWPGGEQYF,TGTGCCAGCAGCTCCCCTTGGCCGGGGGGGGAGCAGTACTTC
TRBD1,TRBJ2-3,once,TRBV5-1,CASSRDSRIDTQYF,TGCGCCAGCAGCCGGGACAGCAGGATAGATACGCAGTATTTT
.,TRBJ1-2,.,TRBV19,CASSINLGHGYTF,TGTGCCAGTAGTATCAACTTGGGGCATGGCTACACCTTC
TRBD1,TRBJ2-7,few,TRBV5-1,CASSWDRGPYEQYF,TGCGCCAGCAGTTGGGACAGGGGCCCCTACGAGCAGTACTTC
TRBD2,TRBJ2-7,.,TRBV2,CASTGLAEQYF,TGTGCCAGCACCGGACTAGCCGAGCAGTACTTC
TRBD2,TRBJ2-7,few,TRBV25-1,CASSEYPPSGSSYEQYF,TGTGCCAGCAGTGAATATCCCCCTAGCGGGAGCTCCTACGAGCAGTACTTC
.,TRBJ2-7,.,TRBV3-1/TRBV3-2,CASSQARDTFPPYEQYF,TGTGCCAGCAGCCAAGCCCGGGACACCTTTCCCCCCTACGAGCAGTACTTC
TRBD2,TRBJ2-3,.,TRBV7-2,CASSLGSSGVDTQYF,TGTGCCAGCAGCTTAGGATCTAGCGGGGTGGATACGCAGTATTTT
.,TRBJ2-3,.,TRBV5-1,CASSFAPEGNTDTQYF,TGCGCCAGCAGCTTTGCACCCGAGGGCAACACAGATACGCAGTATTTT
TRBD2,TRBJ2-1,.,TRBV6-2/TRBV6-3,CASSWTSGRGSLRDEQFF,TGTGCCAGCAGTTGGACTAGCGGGAGAGGGTCCCTTAGGGATGAGCAGTTCTTC
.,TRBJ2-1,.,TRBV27,CASSFSPGLHNEQFF,TGTGCCAGCAGCTTTTCCCCGGGACTCCACAATGAGCAGTTCTTC
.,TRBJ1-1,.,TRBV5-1,CASSLAPNTEAFF,TGCGCCAGCAGCTTGGCCCCTAACACTGAAGCTTTCTTT
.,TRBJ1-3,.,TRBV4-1,CASSQGGQGQTGNTIYF,TGCGCCAGCAGCCAAGGGGGGCAGGGTCAAACTGGAAACACCATATATTTT
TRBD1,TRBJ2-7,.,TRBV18,CASSPTGGLLSYEQYF,TGTGCCAGCTCACCGACAGGGGGCCTGCTGTCCTACGAGCAGTACTTC
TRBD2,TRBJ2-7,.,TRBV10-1,CASSEASGYEQYF,TGCGCCAGCAGTGAGGCTAGCGGCTACGAGCAGTACTTC
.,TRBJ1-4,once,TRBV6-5,CASSPGGTNEKLFF,TGTGCCAGCAGTCCCGGAGGTACTAATGAAAAACTGTTTTTT
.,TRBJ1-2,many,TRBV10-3,CAISDSGGNYGYTF,TGTGCCATCAGTGACTCGGGGGGGAACTATGGCTACACCTTC
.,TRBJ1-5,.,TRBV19,CASSIDRPGGSNQPQHF,TGTGCCAGTAGTATAGATCGGCCGGGAGGGTCCAATCAGCCCCAGCATTTT
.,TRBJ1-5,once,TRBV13,CASSDNNAPNQPQHF,TGTGCCAGCAGCGATAACAATGCCCCCAATCAGCCCCAGCATTTT
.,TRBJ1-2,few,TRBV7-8,CASTLPGRESGYTF,TGTGCCAGCACCCTACCCGGGAGGGAGTCTGGCTACACCTTC
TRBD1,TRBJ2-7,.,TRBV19,CASSPRTGGAYEQYF,TGTGCCAGTAGTCCCCGGACAGGGGGGGCCTACGAGCAGTACTTC
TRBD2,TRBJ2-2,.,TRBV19,CASYGLAGNTGELFF,TGTGCCTCCTACGGGCTAGCGGGGAACACCGGGGAGCTGTTTTTT
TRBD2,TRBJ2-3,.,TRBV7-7,CASSQRAGRTDTQYF,TGTGCCAGCAGCCAAAGAGCGGGGCGCACAGATACGCAGTATTTT
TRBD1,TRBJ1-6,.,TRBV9,CASSVAPYVKGASYNSPLHF,TGTGCCAGCAGCGTAGCTCCTTACGTTAAGGGGGCCTCCTATAATTCACCCCTCCACTTT
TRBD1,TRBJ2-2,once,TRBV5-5,CASSRGQGWDTGELFF,TGTGCCAGCAGCCGGGGACAGGGATGGGACACCGGGGAGCTGTTTTTT
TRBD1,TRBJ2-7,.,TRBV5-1,CASSFGGGQGYEQYF,TGCGCCAGCAGCTTTGGTGGGGGACAGGGCTACGAGCAGTACTTC
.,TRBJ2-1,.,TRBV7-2,CASSSRVVVLSSYNEQFF,TGTGCCAGCAGCTCCCGAGTGGTGGTTCTTAGCTCCTACAATGAGCAGTTCTTC
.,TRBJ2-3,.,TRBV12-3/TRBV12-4,CASSPRTDTQYF,TGTGCCAGCAGCCCTCGCACAGATACGCAGTATTTT
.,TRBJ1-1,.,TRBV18,CASSSREATEAFF,TGTGCCAGCTCATCCAGGGAGGCCACTGAAGCTTTCTTT
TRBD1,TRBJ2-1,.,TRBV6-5,CASSSPDRGQGEQFF,TGTGCCAGCAGTTCCCCGGACAGGGGGCAAGGTGAGCAGTTCTTC
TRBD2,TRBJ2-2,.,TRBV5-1,CASSASGSDTGELFF,TGCGCCAGCAGCGCTAGCGGGAGTGACACCGGGGAGCTGTTTTTT
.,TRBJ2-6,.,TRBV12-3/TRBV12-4,CASYLSGANVLTF,TGTGCCAGTTATCTGTCTGGGGCCAACGTCCTGACTTTC
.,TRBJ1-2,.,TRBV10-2,CASSENSYGYTF,TGCGCCAGCAGTGAGAACAGCTATGGCTACACCTTC
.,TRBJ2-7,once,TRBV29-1,CSVEDWTYEQYF,TGCAGCGTTGAGGACTGGACCTACGAGCAGTACTTC
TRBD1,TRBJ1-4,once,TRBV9,CASSRDRNEKLFF,TGTGCCAGCAGCCGGGACAGGAATGAAAAACTGTTTTTT
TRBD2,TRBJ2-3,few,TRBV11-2,CASSLIGTSGRGTDTQYF,TGTGCCAGCAGCTTAATCGGGACTAGCGGGAGGGGCACAGATACGCAGTATTTT
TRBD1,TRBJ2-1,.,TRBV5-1,CASSLGDSGEQFF,TGCGCCAGCAGCTTGGGGGACAGTGGTGAGCAGTTCTTC
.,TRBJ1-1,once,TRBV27,CASTRLTGGGNTEAFF,TGTGCCAGCACCCGGCTAACGGGGGGCGGGAACACTGAAGCTTTCTTT
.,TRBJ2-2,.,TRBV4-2,CASSQDWGLGAGELFF,TGTGCCAGCAGCCAAGATTGGGGCCTTGGGGCCGGGGAGCTGTTTTTT
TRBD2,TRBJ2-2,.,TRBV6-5,CASPGAGVNTGELFF,TGTGCCAGCCCGGGCGCGGGGGTGAACACCGGGGAGCTGTTTTTT